This entry describes one T cell receptor beta chain. Its specific antigen is unknown. Base qualities are missing; no much larger clone stands one base away. Using the deep immunoSEQ assay, TCR CDR3 regions were amplified from genomic DNA by multiplex PCR. Extracted genomic DNA from each cell subset was spread evenly across all wells of several immunoSEQ 96-well plates, with each plate serving as a replicate. For unsorted PBMC, around 310 ng of genomic DNA, equivalent to 30,000 to 35,000 T cell genomes, went into each replicate PCR. Unsorted PBMC genomic DNA was sequenced across ten immunoSEQ deep assay plates. Purified libraries were measured with a Qubit 3.0 fluorometer, size-checked on a Bioanalyzer 2100, and measured again with the KAPA Library Quantification kit. Every immunoSEQ 96-well plate was sequenced on a separate single-read 150-cycle Illumina NextSeq 550 flow cell. Per the authors' processing: Because the immunoSEQ output held only junctional sequences and lacked quality scores, the filtering could not match the filtering applied to full-length reads. Sequences were annotated with PyIR, a Python wrapper for IgBLAST v1.9, using IMGT germline references to assign V/J genes and CDR3. Reads were removed for weak V/J assignments (E-value above 1e-6), missing CDR3, stop codons, out-of-frame junctions, or ambiguous translated residues. V3J clonotypes were defined as sequences sharing the same inferred V gene, J gene, and CDR3 amino acid sequence. Percentage overlap between repertoires was computed as shared unique clonotypes divided by the size of the smaller repertoire. Three approaches were used to assess repertoire richness: RTK rarefaction, the Chao1 estimator, and Recon v2.1 estimates of unobserved clonotypes. TCRdb obtained this table from immuneACCESS and retained in-frame rearrangements with V and J assigned. These tables miss some clones; where compared with another copy, unresolved V genes account for less than half of the shortfall, and the remainder is unexplained. Clone size and V and J calls were adopted from that table, with D and trimming inferred from the DNA. The sample includes roughly 450,000 clones, with about four fifths observed a single time. 10% to 15% of the sample is taken by the ten largest.

Healthy HIV-negative adults with no recently reported acute infections or vaccinations were included as donors. All donors were Caucasian adults living in Nashville, Tennessee, USA. In the unsorted samples, 70 million to 90 million PBMCs were counted, and genomic DNA was extracted using the QIAamp DNA Blood Mini kit. Blood was collected by leukapheresis, and PBMCs were isolated by Ficoll-Histopaque density gradient centrifugation and then cryopreserved in liquid nitrogen vapor phase. Via the germline V gene, CDR1 is SGHRS and CDR2 YFSETQ. Unmatched junction bases come to 10, with V trimmed by 2 bases and J by 1 base. From the cysteine through the phenylalanine, the CDR3 covers 18 amino acids. Just CDR3 DNA is preserved here, 54 bases in frame from base 1. These data are taken from a study of shared clonotypes between healthy human individuals (dated by TCRdb to the early 2020s). Study-wide context: The cohort comprised a couple of women and a few men aged 18 to 49 years. Blood TCR repertoires of roughly five healthy adults were deeply sequenced to estimate repertoire size and the extent of clonotype sharing between individuals. Different laboratories and diverse techniques were used to prepare libraries and sequence TCR repertoires, to increase sequencing depth and limit assay-specific biases. Leukapheresis yielded between about 0.94 and 10 billion PBMCs per donor.

The paper's findings and limits, for the study overall: Only blood was sampled, and tissue TCR repertoires likely differ from those in blood. Based on pairwise subsampling, the degree of clonotype sharing among donors was expected to be affected by sequencing depth. The small number of donors limited the genetic and exposure-history diversity represented.

Material: PBMCs. This sequence was found in a woman aged 40 to 50 in good health. Some clones in this sample may be carry-over from other donors' samples. The V and J segments used are TRBV5-1 and TRBJ2-2; 8 central nucleotides agree with TRBD1. In nucleotide form, the sequence is TGCGCCAGCAGCTTATGGCAGGGGGCATTCGAGAACACCGGGGAGCTGTTTTTT. Its protein product is CASSLWQGAFENTGELFF.